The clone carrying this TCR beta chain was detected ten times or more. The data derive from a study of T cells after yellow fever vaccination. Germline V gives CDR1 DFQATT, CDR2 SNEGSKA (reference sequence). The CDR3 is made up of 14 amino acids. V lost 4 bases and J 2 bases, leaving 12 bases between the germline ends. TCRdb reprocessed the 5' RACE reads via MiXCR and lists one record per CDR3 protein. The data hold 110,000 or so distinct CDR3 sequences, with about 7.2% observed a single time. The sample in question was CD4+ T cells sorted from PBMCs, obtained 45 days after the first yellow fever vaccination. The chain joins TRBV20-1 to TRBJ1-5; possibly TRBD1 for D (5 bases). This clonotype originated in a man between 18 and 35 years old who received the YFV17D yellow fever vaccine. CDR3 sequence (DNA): TGCAGTGCTATTGCAGGGTACGGCAATCAGCCCCAGCATTTT. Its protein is CSAIAGYGNQPQHF.